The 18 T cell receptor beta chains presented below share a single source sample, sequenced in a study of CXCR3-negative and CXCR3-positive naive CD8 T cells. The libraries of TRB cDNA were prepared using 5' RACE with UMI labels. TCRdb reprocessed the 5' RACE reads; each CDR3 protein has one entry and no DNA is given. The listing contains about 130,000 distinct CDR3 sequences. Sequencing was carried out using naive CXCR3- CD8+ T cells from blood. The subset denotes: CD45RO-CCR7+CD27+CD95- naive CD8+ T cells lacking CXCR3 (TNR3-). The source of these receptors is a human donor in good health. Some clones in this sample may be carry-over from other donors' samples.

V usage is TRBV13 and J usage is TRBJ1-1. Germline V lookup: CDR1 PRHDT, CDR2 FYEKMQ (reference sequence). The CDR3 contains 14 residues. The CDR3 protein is CASSFGTQQAEAFF.

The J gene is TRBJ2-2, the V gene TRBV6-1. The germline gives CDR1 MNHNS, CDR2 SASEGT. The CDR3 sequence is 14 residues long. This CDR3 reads CVSSEWGGEGELFF.

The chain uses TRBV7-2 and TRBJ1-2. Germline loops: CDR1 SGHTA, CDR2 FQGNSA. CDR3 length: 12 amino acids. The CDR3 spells CASSVDYYGYTF.

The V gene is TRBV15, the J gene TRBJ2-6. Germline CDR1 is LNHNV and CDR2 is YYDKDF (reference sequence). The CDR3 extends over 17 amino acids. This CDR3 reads CATSSMDPLSGANVLTF.

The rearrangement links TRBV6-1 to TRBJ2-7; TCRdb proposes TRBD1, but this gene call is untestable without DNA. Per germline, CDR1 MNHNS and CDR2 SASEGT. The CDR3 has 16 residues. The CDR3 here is CASSVGWDRGSYEQYF.

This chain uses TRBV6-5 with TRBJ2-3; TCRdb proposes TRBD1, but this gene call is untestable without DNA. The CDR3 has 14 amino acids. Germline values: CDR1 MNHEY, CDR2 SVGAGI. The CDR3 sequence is CASSMDRDTDTQYF.

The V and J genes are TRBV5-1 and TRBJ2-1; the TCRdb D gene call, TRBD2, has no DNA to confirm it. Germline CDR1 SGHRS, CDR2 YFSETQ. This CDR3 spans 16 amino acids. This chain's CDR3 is CASSLYSGDSYNEQFF.

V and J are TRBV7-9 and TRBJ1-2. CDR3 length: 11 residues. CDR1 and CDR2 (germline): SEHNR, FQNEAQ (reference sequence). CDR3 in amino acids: CASSFSDYYTF.

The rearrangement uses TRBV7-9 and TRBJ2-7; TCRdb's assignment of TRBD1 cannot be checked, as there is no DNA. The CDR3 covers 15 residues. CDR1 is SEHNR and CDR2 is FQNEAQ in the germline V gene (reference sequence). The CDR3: CASSFPPAESYEQYF.

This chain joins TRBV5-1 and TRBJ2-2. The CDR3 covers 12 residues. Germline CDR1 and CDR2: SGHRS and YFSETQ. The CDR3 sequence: CASSPFPGELFF.

The CDR3 spells CASSLGSRGRLYEQYF. The J gene is TRBJ2-7, the V gene TRBV13; TCRdb names TRBD1, which stays unverified in the absence of DNA. The germline CDR1 and CDR2 sequences are PRHDT and FYEKMQ (reference sequence). This CDR3 comprises 16 residues.

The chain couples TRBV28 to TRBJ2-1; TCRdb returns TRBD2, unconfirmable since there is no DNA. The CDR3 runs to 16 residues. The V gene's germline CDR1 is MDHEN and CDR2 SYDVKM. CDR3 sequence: CASSLGLAGGPYEQFF.

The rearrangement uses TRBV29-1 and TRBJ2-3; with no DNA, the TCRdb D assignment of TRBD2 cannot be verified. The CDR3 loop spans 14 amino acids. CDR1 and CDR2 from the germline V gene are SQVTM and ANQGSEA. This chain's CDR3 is CSVPSGDITDTQYF.

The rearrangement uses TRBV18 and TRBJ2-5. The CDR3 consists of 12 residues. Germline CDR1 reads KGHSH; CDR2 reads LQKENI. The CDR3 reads CASSPHEETQYF.

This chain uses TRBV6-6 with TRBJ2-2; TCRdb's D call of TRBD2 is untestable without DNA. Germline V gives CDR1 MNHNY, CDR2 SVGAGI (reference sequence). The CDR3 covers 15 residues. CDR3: CASSYSEEGPGELFF.

CDR3 in amino acids: CASSPGLAGVQSYEQYF. The chain has TRBV6-5 and TRBJ2-7; TCRdb's D call, TRBD2, is unchecked because there is no DNA. Germline CDR1 reads MNHEY; CDR2 reads SVGAGI. CDR3 length: 17 amino acids.

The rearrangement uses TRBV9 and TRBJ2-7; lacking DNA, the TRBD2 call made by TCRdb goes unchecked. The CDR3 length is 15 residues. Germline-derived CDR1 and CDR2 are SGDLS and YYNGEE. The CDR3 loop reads CASIYRGRALPEQYF.

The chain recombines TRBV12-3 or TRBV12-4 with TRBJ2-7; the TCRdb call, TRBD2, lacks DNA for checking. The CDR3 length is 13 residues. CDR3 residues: CASSLGKGGEKYF.